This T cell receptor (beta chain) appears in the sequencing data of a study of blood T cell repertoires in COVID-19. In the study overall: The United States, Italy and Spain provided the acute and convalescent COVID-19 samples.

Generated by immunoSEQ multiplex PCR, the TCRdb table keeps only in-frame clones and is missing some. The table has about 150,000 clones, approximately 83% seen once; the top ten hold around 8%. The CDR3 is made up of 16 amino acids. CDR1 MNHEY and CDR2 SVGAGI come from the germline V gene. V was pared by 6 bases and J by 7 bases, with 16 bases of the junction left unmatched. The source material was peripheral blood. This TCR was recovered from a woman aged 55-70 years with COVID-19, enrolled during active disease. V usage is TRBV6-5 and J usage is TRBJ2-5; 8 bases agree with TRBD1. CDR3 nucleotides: TGTGCCAGCAGCTACCACCGTACAGGGGGAGGTGGGACCCAGTACTTC. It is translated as CASSYHRTGGGGTQYF.